The 20 T cell receptor beta chains listed next were all sequenced from one sample in a study of T cells in Graves' hyperthyroidism and ophthalmopathy. The investigators amplified TCR beta CDR3 regions from RNA transcripts. An initial round of RT-PCR targeting the TCR CDR3 relied on the HTBI primer set. TCRdb called the multiplex PCR reads again in MiXCR, with one record for every CDR3 protein. The sample records about 530,000 distinct CDR3 sequences, about 15% being singletons. Material: blood. The receptors stem from a woman between 18 and 29 years old with Graves' ophthalmopathy.

This clonotype occurred many times. The chain joins TRBV28 to TRBJ1-1; the match to TRBD1 covers 8 bases. CDR1 is MDHEN and CDR2 is SYDVKM in the germline V gene. The CDR3 loop spans 14 amino acids. J gave up 2 bases and V 8 bases, and 7 bases lay outside the gene matches. The CDR3 DNA reads as TGTGCCAGCGGCGACAGGGGAGGAAACACTGAAGCTTTCTTT. It specifies CASGDRGGNTEAFF.

The chain is built from TRBV29-1 and TRBJ1-3; D is ambiguous. Germline lookup yields CDR1 SQVTM and CDR2 ANQGSEA. The V gene lost 4 bases and the J gene lost 6 bases, with 16 bases spanning the gap. The length of the CDR3 is 14 residues. CDR3 amino acids: CSVVGNLVENTIYF. For the CDR3, the DNA is TGCAGCGTTGTGGGAAATTTGGTCGAAAACACCATATATTTT.

The sample holds one count of this clonotype. The CDR3 is CSARWKGARNTEAFF. The DNA for the CDR3 is TGCAGTGCTAGATGGAAGGGGGCGAGGAACACTGAAGCTTTCTTT. The rearrangement joins TRBV20-1 to TRBJ1-1; TRBD1 agrees at 7 bases. This CDR3 comprises 15 residues. V lost 2 bases and J lost 1; bases outside the gene matches: 7. The germline V gene encodes CDR1 DFQATT and CDR2 SNEGSKA (reference sequence).

There are a few counts of this clonotype. The chain is built from TRBV30 and TRBJ2-6; no reliable D call. Trimming left V 5 bases short and J 0 bases short, with 11 bases between. The CDR3 runs 15 residues. Germline V gives CDR1 GTSNPN, CDR2 SVGIG (reference sequence). Written as DNA, the CDR3 is TGTGCCTGGGCCTTTTCCCCCTCTGGGGCCAACGTCCTGACTTTC. Translating it yields CAWAFSPSGANVLTF.

This clonotype appeared many times. This chain uses TRBV6-1 with TRBJ1-1, with a weak D call TRBD1 (5 bases). The germline gives CDR1 MNHNS, CDR2 SASEGT. The CDR3 length is 11 residues. Trimming cost V 8 bases and J 5 bases, with 9 bases left between them. This CDR3 reads CASSPGTEAFF. The CDR3 nucleotides are TGTGCCAGCTCACCAGGGACTGAAGCTTTCTTT.

The rearrangement uses TRBV7-2 and TRBJ1-1; no clear D gene. Trimming shortened V by 5 bases and J by 5 bases, and 12 bases separated the two germline ends. This CDR3 has 13 residues. The germline CDR1 and CDR2 sequences are SGHTA and FQGNSA. The CDR3 DNA reads TGTGCCAGCAGCCCGGAACTGAGGACTGAAGCTTTCTTT. It encodes CASSPELRTEAFF.

This clonotype was seen a handful of times. A read error may account for a junction end that differs from germline. The chain links TRBV7-7 to TRBJ2-2, with 12 bases fitting TRBD2. Germline V gene lookup returns CDR1 SSHAT and CDR2 FNYEAQ (reference sequence). This CDR3 is 16 amino acids long. The CDR3: CASSATSGGYTGELFF. The CDR3 coding sequence is TGTGCTAGCAGCGCCACTAGCGGGGGGTACACCGGGGAGCTGTTTTTT. The complete variable domain, with remaining parts taken from reference TRBV7-7 and TRBJ2-2, reads GAGVSQSPRYKVTKRGQDVTLRCDPISSHATLYWYQQALGQGPEFLTYFNYEAQPDKSGLPSDRFSAERPEGSISTLTIQRTEQRDSAMYRCASSATSGGYTGELFFGEGSRLTVL.

The J gene is TRBJ2-5, the V gene TRBV11-2; D is ambiguous. Trimming shortened V by 1 base and J by 3 bases, and 12 bases separated the two germline ends. Germline V gives CDR1 SGHAT, CDR2 FQNNGV. This CDR3 has 15 residues. CDR3 sequence (DNA): TGTGCCAGCAGCTTAGTTACAGTCCCCAAAGAGACCCAGTACTTC. Protein: CASSLVTVPKETQYF.

The gene calls are TRBV4-3 and TRBJ2-1; perhaps D is TRBD1 or TRBD2 (5 bases each). The length of the CDR3 is 15 residues. Germline CDR1 is LGHNA and CDR2 is YSLEER. V lost 0 bases, J lost 9 bases, and 15 bases lay in between. The DNA of the CDR3 is TGCGCCAGCAGCCAAGATCGGGGAAGGGGAGTTGAGCAGTTCTTC. Its translation is CASSQDRGRGVEQFF.

This clonotype was observed many times. The chain joins TRBV3-1 to TRBJ2-7; 9 bases fit TRBD2. CDR1 and CDR2 (germline): LGHDT, YNNKEL (reference sequence). There are 16 residues in the CDR3. V was clipped by 3 bases and J by 6 bases; unmatched bases: 12. The CDR3 spells CASSQERRLAGVEQYF. CDR3 in DNA: TGTGCCAGCAGCCAGGAGAGGCGATTAGCGGGAGTCGAGCAGTACTTC.

This clonotype appeared many times. The chain uses TRBV28 and TRBJ1-2; 9 nucleotides align to TRBD1. CDR3 length: 21 amino acids. Germline V lookup: CDR1 MDHEN, CDR2 SYDVKM. With 4 bases clipped from V and 4 bases from J, the junction kept 25 bases outside the gene matches. CDR3 bases: TGTGCCAGCAGTTCCACCCTATCGACCGGGACAGGGCTCGTTCGACCCTATGGCTACACCTTC. It codes for CASSSTLSTGTGLVRPYGYTF.

The CDR3: CASRPAAGGTHEQYF. CDR3 nucleotides: TGTGCCAGCAGACCCGCCGCGGGAGGGACTCACGAGCAGTACTTC. The chain joins TRBV6-1 to TRBJ2-7; TRBD2 matches 9 bases. J was trimmed by 5 bases and V by 6 bases; bases with no gene match: 11. Germline V gene lookup returns CDR1 MNHNS and CDR2 SASEGT. The CDR3 extends over 15 amino acids.

The table lists this clonotype with many counts. The genes are TRBV7-2 and TRBJ1-1, with 7 bases identical to TRBD1. The germline V gene has CDR1 SGHTA and CDR2 FQGNSA. Losses at the gene ends were 3 bases for V and 6 bases for J; bases not matched to a gene: 13. The CDR3 totals 16 residues. CDR3 nucleotides: TGTGCCAGCAGCTTGTCGCTAGGGGCAGGGGGATCTGAAGCTTTCTTT. Its translation is CASSLSLGAGGSEAFF.

The chain joins TRBV9 to TRBJ2-3; 8 bases fit TRBD1. Germline CDR1 reads SGDLS; CDR2 reads YYNGEE. This CDR3 contains 15 residues. V lost 3 bases, J lost 3 bases, and 6 bases stayed unmatched. CDR3 nucleotides: TGTGCCAGCAGCGAGAGGACAGGGTTGACAGATACGCAGTATTTT. This translates into CASSERTGLTDTQYF.

This clonotype was seen many times. The V and J genes are TRBV12-3 or TRBV12-4 and TRBJ1-5, with TRBD1 identical over 7 bases. The CDR3 is made up of 16 amino acids. The V segment lost 3 bases and the J segment 2 bases; nucleotides outside the gene matches: 7. CDR3 sequence (DNA): TGTGCCAGCAGTTTTGACGGGACAGCTGGCAATCAGCCCCAGCATTTT. Encoded protein: CASSFDGTAGNQPQHF.

This clonotype occurred many times. The rearrangement links TRBV28 to TRBJ2-7; D tentatively fits TRBD1 or TRBD2 (5 bases each). V gave up 5 bases and J gave up 2 bases, with 19 bases separating them. Germline V CDR1 and CDR2: MDHEN, SYDVKM. CDR3 length: 16 residues. The CDR3 nucleotides are TGTGCCAGCAGTCCATCCCGGGACGTCGGAGCCTACGAGCAGTACTTC. It translates to CASSPSRDVGAYEQYF.

The rearrangement joins TRBV6-9 to TRBJ2-5, with D possibly being TRBD1 or TRBD2 (5 bases each). V lost 4 bases and J 5 bases, leaving 11 bases between the germline ends. The CDR3 loop spans 13 amino acids. Germline CDR1 reads MNHGY; CDR2 reads SVAAGI. The CDR3 loop is CASSCGGWETQYF. CDR3 DNA: TGTGCCAGCAGTTGTGGGGGATGGGAGACCCAGTACTTC.

This clonotype was counted between two and nine times. The chain combines TRBV11-2 with TRBJ2-1, with D perhaps matching TRBD1 (6 bases). This CDR3 is built from 12 residues. Trimming removed 6 bases from V and 9 bases from J, with 12 bases in between. Per the germline V gene, CDR1 is SGHAT and CDR2 is FQNNGV. The CDR3 here is CASSNEGGEQFF. CDR3 DNA sequence: TGTGCCAGCAGTAATGAAGGGGGTGAGCAGTTCTTC.

This clonotype was observed at least ten times. This rearrangement joins TRBV30 to TRBJ1-6; D gene ambiguous. V dropped 0 bases and J dropped 9 bases, with 9 bases sitting between them. Germline assignment: CDR1 GTSNPN and CDR2 SVGIG (reference sequence). There are 13 residues in the CDR3. In DNA, the CDR3 is TGTGCCTGGAGTGTACGATTCTCTTCACCCCTCCACTTT. It is translated as CAWSVRFSSPLHF.

This clonotype has ten or more counts. The CDR3 loop reads CASRTSGTTDTQYF. In DNA form, the CDR3 reads TGTGCCAGCAGAACTAGCGGGACCACAGATACGCAGTATTTT. V usage is TRBV2 and J usage is TRBJ2-3; the match to TRBD2 covers 10 bases. The CDR3 length is 14 residues. The junction had 2 bases not matched to a gene; V was cut back by 6 bases and J by 2 bases. The V gene's germline CDR1 is SNHLY and CDR2 FYNNEI.